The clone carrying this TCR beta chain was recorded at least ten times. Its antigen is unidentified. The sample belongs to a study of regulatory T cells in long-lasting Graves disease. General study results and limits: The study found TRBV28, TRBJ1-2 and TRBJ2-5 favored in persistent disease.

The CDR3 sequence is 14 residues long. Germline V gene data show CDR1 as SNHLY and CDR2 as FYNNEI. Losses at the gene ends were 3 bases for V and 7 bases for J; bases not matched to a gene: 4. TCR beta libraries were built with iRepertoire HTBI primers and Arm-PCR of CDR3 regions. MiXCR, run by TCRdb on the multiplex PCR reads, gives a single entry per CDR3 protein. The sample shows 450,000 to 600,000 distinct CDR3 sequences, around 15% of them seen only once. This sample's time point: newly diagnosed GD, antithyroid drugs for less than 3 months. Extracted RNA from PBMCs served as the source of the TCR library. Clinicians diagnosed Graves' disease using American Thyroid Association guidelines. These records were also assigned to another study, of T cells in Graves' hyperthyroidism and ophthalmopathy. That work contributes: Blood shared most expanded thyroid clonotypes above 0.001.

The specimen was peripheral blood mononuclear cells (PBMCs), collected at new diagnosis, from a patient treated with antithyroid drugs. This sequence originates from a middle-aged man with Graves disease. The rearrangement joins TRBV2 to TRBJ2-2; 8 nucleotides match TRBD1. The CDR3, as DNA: TGTGCCAGCAGTGAGAGACAGGGGAACGGGGAGCTGTTTTTT. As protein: CASSERQGNGELFF.